The rows below give T cell receptor beta chains drawn from one sample of a study of intratumoral heterogeneity in liver cancer. The method was immunoSEQ multiplex PCR; TCRdb's version includes in-frame clones alone and lacks a portion of them. The table lists some 5,000 clones, 68% of them singletons. The sequencing used tumor-adjacent normal tissue, collected before any cancer treatment. These receptors all come from a man aged 65 to 85 with hepatocellular carcinoma. Both conserved end residues are part of each CDR3. D genes are given only for firm matches. The listing skips clone size in some rows; elsewhere it reads once, few, many or a size class.

V	D	size	J	DNA	CDR3
TRBV7-2	-	-	TRBJ1-5	TGTGCCAGCAGCCAGGGAGGGGGCAATCAGCCCCAGCATTTT	CASSQGGGNQPQHF
TRBV6-1	-	-	TRBJ1-2	TGTGCCAGCAGTGAAAGGCAGGGACTAAACTATGGCTACACCTTC	CASSERQGLNYGYTF
TRBV4-1	TRBD1	few	TRBJ2-1	TGCGCCAGCAGCCAAGCCCAGGGGGCGCTTAATGAGCAGTTCTTC	CASSQAQGALNEQFF
TRBV19	-	-	TRBJ2-5	TGTGCCAGTAGTTCCCAGCGTGCCGATTACCAAGAGACCCAGTACTTC	CASSSQRADYQETQYF
TRBV4-2	TRBD1	-	TRBJ1-1	TGTGCCAGCAGCCAAGAACAGGGGGCCCCCCGCGCTGAAGCTTTCTTT	CASSQEQGAPRAEAFF
TRBV5-6	-	-	TRBJ2-2	TGTGCCAGCAGCTTTGGCACCGGGGAGCTGTTTTTT	CASSFGTGELFF
TRBV9	-	-	TRBJ1-2	TGTGCCAGCAGCGTAGGCCAGGGACGCGGCTACACCTTC	CASSVGQGRGYTF
TRBV5-4	-	-	TRBJ1-2	TGTGCCAGCAGCTTTTCCGGGACCAAGGGAGGCTACACCTTC	CASSFSGTKGGYTF
TRBV3-1/TRBV3-2	TRBD1	-	TRBJ2-5	TGTGCCAGCAGCCTTTGGACAGGGGTTAAGTTCGAGACCCAGTACTTC	CASSLWTGVKFETQYF
TRBV5-4	TRBD1	-	TRBJ1-1	TGTGCCAGCAGCCCAGACAGGGGGCGCGTCTCTGAAGCTTTCTTT	CASSPDRGRVSEAFF
TRBV5-1	-	-	TRBJ1-2	TGCGCCAGCAGCTTGGCTTTTACGGGGGCCGGTGGCTACACCTTC	CASSLAFTGAGGYTF
TRBV9	TRBD1	-	TRBJ1-1	TGTGCCAGCAGCGTAGGGGTGAGGACAGGGGGTGAAGCTTTCTTT	CASSVGVRTGGEAFF
TRBV28	-	-	TRBJ2-1	TGTGCCAGCAGTCAAAACAATGAGCAGTTCTTC	CASSQNNEQFF
TRBV6-5	-	-	TRBJ2-2	TGTGCCAGCAGCCCCAGGGGCACCGGGGAGCTGTTTTTT	CASSPRGTGELFF
TRBV18	TRBD1	-	TRBJ1-1	TGTGCCAGCTCACCCCGACAGGGGAGGAACACTGAAGCTTTCTTT	CASSPRQGRNTEAFF
TRBV7-8	-	-	TRBJ1-5	TGTGCCAGCAACCCCGGCGGGGGGAGCAATCAGCCCCAGCATTTT	CASNPGGGSNQPQHF
TRBV2	TRBD1	-	TRBJ1-6	TGTGCCAGCAGACGGGACAGTGACTCACCCCTCCACTTT	CASRRDSDSPLHF
TRBV6-5	-	-	TRBJ2-3	TGTGCCAGCAGACCACTTGGCGGGCCCACAGATACGCAGTATTTT	CASRPLGGPTDTQYF
TRBV4-3	-	-	TRBJ2-7	TGCGCCAGCAGCCAAGGGATCAAATGGCGAATCTCTCCCTCCTACGAGCAGTACTTC	CASSQGIKWRISPSYEQYF
TRBV15	-	few	TRBJ1-4	TGTGCCACCAGCAGAAATCTCCATGCAACTAATGAAAAACTGTTTTTT	CATSRNLHATNEKLFF
TRBV5-1	-	-	TRBJ1-4	TGCGCCAGCAGCATGGGTCCTACAGGGTCAAAGGGGAAACTGTTTTTT	CASSMGPTGSKGKLFF
TRBV30	TRBD2	-	TRBJ2-5	TGTGCCTGGAGTGTAGTAGCGGGGGTCTCAGAGACCCAGTACTTC	CAWSVVAGVSETQYF
TRBV5-1	-	-	TRBJ2-5	TGCGCCAGCAGCTTATACGGACCTTTGGGAGAGACCCAGTACTTC	CASSLYGPLGETQYF
TRBV6-5	TRBD1	once	TRBJ2-1	TGTGCCAGCAGTTACAAACGGGACAGGGTTGACGATGAGCAGTTCTTC	CASSYKRDRVDDEQFF
TRBV5-1	-	-	TRBJ2-5	TGCGCCAGCAGCCTGACGCCACAAGAGACCCAGTACTTC	CASSLTPQETQYF
TRBV5-6	-	few	TRBJ1-6	TGTGCCAGCAGCTTGCCTGGCTCCTATAATTCACCCCTCCACTTT	CASSLPGSYNSPLHF
TRBV7-9	TRBD1	-	TRBJ2-6	TGTGCCAGCAGCTTCCGGACAGGTCCTGGGGCCAACGTCCTGACTTTC	CASSFRTGPGANVLTF
TRBV7-9	-	-	TRBJ2-1	TGTGCCAGCAGCTTCCCGACAGGCGGGGAGCAGTTCTTC	CASSFPTGGEQFF
TRBV7-8	TRBD1	-	TRBJ1-1	TGTGCCAGCAGAAAATTAACAGGGGGGCGGAACACTGAAGCTTTCTTT	CASRKLTGGRNTEAFF
TRBV4-1	-	once	TRBJ1-5	TGCGCCAGCAGCCAAGGCCTTAATCAGCCCCAGCATTTT	CASSQGLNQPQHF
TRBV27	TRBD2	-	TRBJ2-7	TGTGCCAGCAGTTTAAGAAGCACTAGCGGGGGGACCTACGAGCAGTACTTC	CASSLRSTSGGTYEQYF
TRBV3-1/TRBV3-2	TRBD1	once	TRBJ1-6	TGTGCCAGCAGCATCCGAGGGGGCAACAGAGACTCACCCCTCCACTTT	CASSIRGGNRDSPLHF
TRBV7-8	TRBD1	-	TRBJ1-5	TGTGCCAGCAGCACGACAGGGGTGGGACAGCCCCAGCATTTT	CASSTTGVGQPQHF
TRBV7-3	-	-	TRBJ2-1	TGTGCCAGCAGCTTAACTGGCGCAGGGGGGAATGAGCAGTTCTTC	CASSLTGAGGNEQFF
TRBV29-1	-	-	TRBJ1-5	TGCAGCGCTAGGCTAGGTGGGTGGGGTCAGCCCCAGCATTTT	CSARLGGWGQPQHF
TRBV29-1	-	-	TRBJ2-5	TGCAGCGGTACCGATGGGACCCAGTACTTC	CSGTDGTQYF
TRBV7-2	-	-	TRBJ2-1	TGTGCCAGCAGCTTGACAGGCTTTTGGGATGAGCAGTTCTTC	CASSLTGFWDEQFF
TRBV9	TRBD1	medium-sized	TRBJ2-5	TGTGCCAGCAGCCTTCGGGACAGGGGATTAGAGACCCAGTACTTC	CASSLRDRGLETQYF
TRBV3-1/TRBV3-2	-	-	TRBJ1-2	TGTGCCAGCAGCCAAATTTTCTCGACAGGCTTCCCCGGCTACACCTTC	CASSQIFSTGFPGYTF
TRBV5-1	-	-	TRBJ1-1	TGCGCCAGCAGCTTGGAACCGGGCGGGGACACTGAAGCTTTCTTT	CASSLEPGGDTEAFF
TRBV10-2	TRBD2	-	TRBJ2-5	TGCGCCAGCAGTGAGGTCCAAGCGGGGGGCGAAGAGACCCAGTACTTC	CASSEVQAGGEETQYF